These 30 T cell receptor beta chains came from one sample sequenced in a study of Graves' ophthalmopathy and Graves' hyperthyroidism. The sequenced template was RNA, covering the TCR beta CDR3 region. HTBI primers were used in a first-round RT-PCR, which preceded a second-round multiplex PCR. TCRdb used MiXCR to reprocess the multiplex PCR reads, holding one entry per CDR3 protein. The table shows 620,000 or so distinct CDR3 sequences, with 22% occurring only once. What was sequenced was peripheral blood. These receptors all stem from a woman in her late teens or twenties with stable Graves' hyperthyroidism. Some clones in this sample may be carry-over from other donors' samples.

This clonotype has ten or more counts. This rearrangement joins TRBV30 to TRBJ2-7, with D unresolved. V was trimmed by 0 bases and J by 4 bases, leaving 7 bases between them. Germline CDR1 GTSNPN, CDR2 SVGIG (reference sequence). The CDR3 has 12 residues. The CDR3 here is CAWSVYEYEQYF. In nucleotides, the CDR3 is TGTGCCTGGAGTGTATATGAGTACGAGCAGTACTTC. The full variable domain, rest sourced from reference TRBV30 and TRBJ2-7, is SQTIHQWPATLVQPVGSPLSLECTVEGTSNPNLYWYRQAAGRGLQLLFYSVGIGQISSEVPQNLSASRPQDRQFILSSKKLLLSDSGFYLCAWSVYEYEQYFGPGTRLTVT.

This clonotype occurred many times. The V call is TRBV5-1, the J call TRBJ2-5; D is perhaps TRBD1 (6 bases). V was shortened by 6 bases and J by 5 bases, with 17 bases between the two germline ends. Germline-derived CDR1 and CDR2 are SGHRS and YFSETQ. The CDR3 sequence is 14 residues long. The CDR3 sequence is CASNRRGGSETQYF. CDR3 sequence (DNA): TGCGCCAGCAACCGACGAGGGGGTAGCGAGACCCAGTACTTC.

The table lists this clonotype with many counts. The V call is TRBV27, the J call TRBJ2-2, with 8 bases identical to TRBD2. Germline lookup yields CDR1 MNHEY and CDR2 SMNVEV (reference sequence). V lost 3 bases to trimming and J lost 7 bases; unmatched junction nucleotides: 7. CDR3 length: 15 amino acids. The CDR3 here is CASSFQGLARGELFF. CDR3 coding DNA: TGTGCCAGCAGTTTCCAAGGACTAGCTCGCGGGGAGCTGTTTTTT.

In its sample, this clonotype was seen many times. The V and J genes are TRBV2 and TRBJ2-2; D is possibly TRBD1 (5 bases). Germline loops: CDR1 SNHLY, CDR2 FYNNEI. The CDR3 totals 14 residues. Trimming removed 1 base at V and 4 bases at J, with 7 bases between. The CDR3 bases are TGTGCCAGCAGTGAAGGACAGCGCACCGGGGAGCTGTTTTTT. Protein sequence: CASSEGQRTGELFF.

This clonotype was picked up many times. The rearrangement uses TRBV28 and TRBJ1-2, with D tentatively TRBD1 (6 bases). The CDR3 contains 13 residues. Trimming took off 6 bases at V and 7 bases at J, with 15 bases between the two ends. Germline CDR1 and CDR2: MDHEN and SYDVKM. Here the CDR3 DNA reads TGTGCCAGCAGGCCGGGGGGCAGCTTTGGCTACACCTTC. As protein: CASRPGGSFGYTF.

This clonotype was seen at least ten times. The V gene is TRBV20-1, the J gene TRBJ1-5; 7 bases are shared with TRBD1. Germline-derived CDR1 and CDR2 are DFQATT and SNEGSKA (reference sequence). Trimming cost V 5 bases and J 4 bases; bases outside gene matches: 11. The CDR3 length is 15 residues. The CDR3 DNA reads TGCAGTGCTTTACGAGACAGGGCGACAAATCAGCCCCAGCATTTT. Its translation is CSALRDRATNQPQHF.

The count of this clonotype is one. The chain has TRBV2 and TRBJ2-2; 9 nucleotides line up with TRBD2. V gave up 5 bases and J gave up 5 bases; unmatched junction bases: 12. Germline V CDR1 and CDR2: SNHLY, FYNNEI. This CDR3 is 17 amino acids long. This CDR3 reads CASSPLGGRDRTGELFF. DNA of the CDR3: TGTGCCAGCAGTCCCCTGGGCGGGAGGGATCGGACCGGGGAGCTGTTTTTT.

This clonotype was detected only a few times. This chain uses TRBV3-1 with TRBJ1-2, with D perhaps matching TRBD1 (5 bases). This CDR3 spans 15 amino acids. Germline V gives CDR1 LGHDT, CDR2 YNNKEL (reference sequence). Trimming left V 5 bases short and J 1 base short, with 14 bases between. The CDR3 reads CASSATETINYGYTF. In nucleotides, the CDR3 is TGTGCCAGCAGCGCGACAGAGACGATTAACTATGGCTACACCTTC.

This sequence joins TRBV7-9 and TRBJ1-5; 8 bases match TRBD1. J was trimmed by 6 bases and V by 5 bases; bases with no gene match: 6. Germline V gene sequence: CDR1 SEHNR, CDR2 FQNEAQ (reference sequence). The CDR3 length is 14 residues. The chain's CDR3 is CASSADRARQPQHF. CDR3 bases: TGTGCCAGCAGCGCGGACAGGGCACGTCAGCCCCAGCATTTT.

This clonotype was counted many times. The V and J genes are TRBV27 and TRBJ2-2; TRBD2 matches at 8 bases. V shed 6 bases, J shed 1 base, and the junction held 4 bases outside the gene matches. The CDR3 sequence is 15 residues long. In germline, CDR1 is MNHEY, CDR2 SMNVEV (reference sequence). CDR3 DNA sequence: TGTGCCAGCAGCGTCAGCGGGAGGAACACCGGGGAGCTGTTTTTT. Translated: CASSVSGRNTGELFF.

This clonotype was picked up many times. CDR3 residues: CSAQPPLPSSSYEQYF. For the CDR3, the DNA is TGCAGTGCCCAACCCCCGCTCCCCTCGAGCTCCTACGAGCAGTACTTC. The V call is TRBV20-1, the J call TRBJ2-7; no definite D call. The CDR3 loop spans 16 amino acids. CDR1 and CDR2 (germline): DFQATT, SNEGSKA (reference sequence). V was pared by 6 bases and J by 0 bases, with 21 bases between.

This clonotype was recorded many times. CDR3 in amino acids: CASSEARVGDGYTF. DNA for the CDR3: TGTGCCAGCAGTGAAGCGCGTGTAGGAGATGGCTACACCTTC. V usage is TRBV2 and J usage is TRBJ1-2; D not certain. Germline V CDR1 and CDR2: SNHLY, FYNNEI. The CDR3 sequence is 14 residues long. The germline V and J ends were trimmed by 0 bases and 6 bases, with 11 bases remaining between them.

Many counts were recorded for this clonotype. The rearrangement joins TRBV12-3 or TRBV12-4 to TRBJ1-3; TRBD1 aligns across 7 bases. The V gene end was trimmed by 3 bases and the J gene end by 4 bases; junction bases not matched to a gene: 3. The CDR3 length is 14 residues. The CDR3 sequence is CASSFPRGGNTIYF. As DNA, the CDR3 is TGTGCCAGCAGTTTTCCCAGGGGGGGAAACACCATATATTTT.

This clonotype was counted once. The CDR3 sequence is CASSLILGQDMGGYTF. CDR3 coding DNA: TGTGCCAGCAGCTTAATCCTCGGACAGGATATGGGTGGCTACACCTTC. This chain connects TRBV11-1 to TRBJ1-2, with TRBD1 matching over 7 bases. This CDR3 has 16 amino acids. Germline lookup yields CDR1 SGHAT and CDR2 FQDESV (reference sequence). The V and J ends lost 2 bases and 7 bases, in that order; junction bases with no gene match: 13.

The chain combines TRBV25-1 with TRBJ2-7, with TRBD2 matching over 8 bases. The CDR3 has 14 residues. V was pared by 7 bases and J by 3 bases, with 8 bases of the junction left unmatched. From germline, CDR1 is MGHDK and CDR2 SYGVNS. DNA of the CDR3: TGTGCCAGCACCCCCCGGGGGGGAGACTACGAGCAGTACTTC. It encodes CASTPRGGDYEQYF.

The rearrangement joins TRBV6-1 to TRBJ2-2; a weak D match, TRBD1 (7 bases). The CDR3 spans 14 residues. Trimming shortened V by 6 bases and J by 7 bases, and 15 bases separated the two germline ends. Germline V lookup: CDR1 MNHNS, CDR2 SASEGT. The CDR3 loop is CASSRGWRDGELFF. The DNA for the CDR3 is TGTGCCAGCAGCAGGGGGTGGAGGGACGGGGAGCTGTTTTTT.

This clonotype was detected many times. The chain carries TRBV12-5 and TRBJ1-1; 7 bases are a match to TRBD1. Germline V CDR1 and CDR2: LGHNT, FRNRAP. Unmatched junction bases numbered 4, after V lost 7 bases and J lost 2 bases. This CDR3 is built from 13 residues. CDR3 loop: CASATGVNTEAFF. DNA for the CDR3: TGTGCTAGTGCTACAGGGGTCAACACTGAAGCTTTCTTT.

This clonotype was observed many times. A much larger clone is a single base away; this may be a read error. The chain combines TRBV5-1 with TRBJ2-2, with D uncertain. The CDR3 is made up of 14 amino acids. Germline loops: CDR1 SGHRS, CDR2 YFSETQ. The CDR3 is CASSLGQDTGELFF. CDR3 in DNA: TGTGCCAGCAGTTTAGGGCAGGACACCGGGGAGCTGTTTTTT.

This clonotype was seen repeatedly, ten times or more. V gene TRBV15 combines with J gene TRBJ1-5; D unclear. Trimming stripped 1 base from V and 0 bases from J, with 7 bases between. The CDR3 runs to 15 residues. Germline loops: CDR1 LNHNV, CDR2 YYDKDF (reference sequence). The CDR3 DNA reads TGTGCCACCAGCAGAGGAGACTATAGCAATCAGCCCCAGCATTTT. Amino acid sequence: CATSRGDYSNQPQHF.

The sample holds many counts of this clonotype. The chain has TRBV5-1 and TRBJ1-3; 7 bases fit TRBD1. The germline gives CDR1 SGHRS, CDR2 YFSETQ. The CDR3 length is 15 residues. With V trimmed by 4 bases and J by 1 base, 5 bases remained unmatched. The CDR3 spells CASSQTGDSGNTIYF. The CDR3 region has the DNA TGCGCCAGCAGCCAAACAGGGGATTCTGGAAACACCATATATTTT.

This clonotype was seen repeatedly, ten times or more. The gene calls are TRBV29-1 and TRBJ2-3, with D possibly matching TRBD2 (6 bases). This CDR3 is built from 13 residues. CDR1 and CDR2 from the germline V gene are SQVTM and ANQGSEA. V was cut by 1 base and J by 3 bases, with 8 bases left in between. CDR3 loop: CSVEAGLTDTQYF. In DNA form, the CDR3 reads TGCAGCGTTGAAGCGGGACTGACAGATACGCAGTATTTT.

This clonotype was recorded at least ten times. The chain couples TRBV29-1 to TRBJ2-7; 9 bases line up with TRBD1. CDR1 is SQVTM and CDR2 is ANQGSEA in the germline V gene. Germline trimming cut 5 bases from V and 3 bases from J; bases unmatched to any gene: 8. The CDR3 consists of 14 residues. The DNA for the CDR3 is TGCAGCGTTCAGACCGGGACAGGGCTCTACGAGCAGTACTTC. Its translation is CSVQTGTGLYEQYF.

This clonotype was counted only a few times. This sequence joins TRBV3-1 and TRBJ1-2, with D possibly matching TRBD1 (6 bases). Deletions cut 1 base from V and 3 bases from J, with 9 bases between. CDR3 size: 14 residues. The germline V gene encodes CDR1 LGHDT and CDR2 YNNKEL (reference sequence). CDR3 in amino acids: CASSQGHRDYGYTF. DNA for the CDR3: TGTGCCAGCAGCCAAGGTCACAGGGACTATGGCTACACCTTC.

This clonotype was observed many times. This chain uses TRBV10-3 with TRBJ2-5; D is unresolved. This CDR3 spans 11 amino acids. The germline V gene has CDR1 ENHRY and CDR2 SYGVKD. V was clipped by 4 bases and J by 3 bases, with 3 bases between them. The chain's CDR3 is CAISVEETQYF. DNA for the CDR3: TGTGCCATCAGTGTTGAAGAGACCCAGTACTTC.

In this sample, this clonotype turned up many times. The chain is built from TRBV7-6 and TRBJ2-7, with 7 bases lining up with TRBD1. The J segment lost 3 bases and the V segment lost 5 bases, leaving 4 bases of the junction unmatched. The CDR3 has 13 amino acids. Germline CDR1 SGHVS, CDR2 FNYEAQ. The CDR3 nucleotides are TGTGCCAGCAGCCCGGACAGGTACTACGAGCAGTACTTC. Amino acids: CASSPDRYYEQYF. The variable domain in full, completed from reference TRBV7-6 and TRBJ2-7, reads GAGVSQSPRYKVTKRGQDVALRCDPISGHVSLYWYRQALGQGPEFLTYFNYEAQQDKSGLPNDRFSAERPEGSISTLTIQRTEQRDSAMYRCASSPDRYYEQYFGPGTRLTVT.

This clonotype was recorded many times. J is TRBJ2-5 and V is TRBV7-2; 7 bases agree with TRBD2. Germline-derived CDR1 and CDR2 are SGHTA and FQGNSA. With 5 bases clipped from V and 5 bases from J, the junction kept 8 bases outside the gene matches. The CDR3 contains 14 residues. This CDR3 is CASSPTSVGETQYF. The CDR3 nucleotides read TGTGCCAGCAGCCCCACTAGCGTGGGGGAGACCCAGTACTTC.

This clonotype was observed many times. This chain uses TRBV11-2 with TRBJ1-5, with D possibly matching TRBD1 (6 bases). The CDR3 loop spans 17 amino acids. Deletions cut 5 bases from V and 1 base from J, with 18 bases between. In germline, CDR1 is SGHAT, CDR2 FQNNGV. For the CDR3, the DNA is TGTGCCAGCAGCCTATCCGGCAGGGGCTCGAGCAATCAGCCCCAGCATTTT. Protein: CASSLSGRGSSNQPQHF.

There are many counts of this clonotype. The chain joins TRBV25-1 to TRBJ1-1, with 10 bases matching TRBD1. Looked up from germline, CDR1 is MGHDK and CDR2 is SYGVNS. CDR3 length: 15 residues. V was clipped by 7 bases and J by 3 bases; unmatched bases: 8. The CDR3 sequence is CASKPGQGQYTEAFF. The CDR3 bases are TGTGCCAGCAAACCGGGACAGGGGCAGTACACTGAAGCTTTCTTT.

There are many counts of this clonotype. The rearrangement joins TRBV2 to TRBJ1-1, with a tentative D call TRBD1 (6 bases). Germline CDR1 is SNHLY and CDR2 is FYNNEI. V was clipped by 2 bases and J by 7 bases, with 14 bases between them. The CDR3 totals 14 residues. This CDR3 reads CASSETWTALEAFF. DNA of the CDR3: TGTGCCAGCAGTGAAACCTGGACAGCACTTGAAGCTTTCTTT.

This clonotype occurred many times. The gene calls are TRBV13 and TRBJ2-7; 8 positions agree with TRBD2. After removal of 5 bases from V and 3 bases from J, the junction contained 6 bases not matched to a gene. The CDR3 totals 14 residues. Germline V CDR1 and CDR2: PRHDT, FYEKMQ (reference sequence). The CDR3 region has the DNA TGTGCCAGCAGCCGGGAGGGCCCTCTCTACGAGCAGTACTTC. Amino acids: CASSREGPLYEQYF.